The 4 T cell receptor beta chains given below trace back to one sample, sequenced in a study of blood T cell repertoires in COVID-19. Measured with immunoSEQ multiplex PCR; TCRdb has only the in-frame clones, and not every one. The repertoire holds roughly 390,000 clones, with approximately 89% as singletons. Material: peripheral blood. The receptors were gathered from a young woman with COVID-19, enrolled during active disease.

The chain couples TRBV24-1 to TRBJ2-2, with D hard to call. The length of the CDR3 is 14 residues. Trimming removed 5 bases at V and 5 bases at J, with 11 bases between. Germline V gives CDR1 KGHDR, CDR2 SFDVKD. This CDR3 is CATSGMVRTGELFF. In DNA, the CDR3 is TGTGCCACCAGTGGGATGGTCAGGACCGGGGAGCTGTTTTTT.

The chain couples TRBV19 to TRBJ2-2, with 8 bases matching TRBD1. Germline trimming cut 5 bases from V and 4 bases from J; bases unmatched to any gene: 3. The CDR3 totals 14 residues. CDR1 and CDR2 (germline): LNHDA, SQIVND (reference sequence). The CDR3 loop reads CASSFTGGTGELFF. The CDR3 coding sequence is TGTGCCAGTAGTTTCACAGGGGGCACCGGGGAGCTGTTTTTT. Drawing the rest from reference TRBV19 and TRBJ2-2, the complete variable domain is DGGITQSPKYLFRKEGQNVTLSCEQNLNHDAMYWYRQDPGQGLRLIYYSQIVNDFQKGDIAEGYSVSREKKESFPLTVTSAQKNPTAFYLCASSFTGGTGELFFGEGSRLTVL.

V usage is TRBV28 and J usage is TRBJ1-2, with D uncertain. V lost 4 bases and J lost 7, with 10 bases in between. Per germline, CDR1 MDHEN and CDR2 SYDVKM. This CDR3 is built from 12 residues. This CDR3 is CASSWSGSGYTF. In DNA, the CDR3 is TGTGCCAGCAGTTGGTCGGGGTCTGGCTACACCTTC.

This sequence joins TRBV2 and TRBJ2-3; 7 nucleotides agree with TRBD1. CDR1 is SNHLY and CDR2 is FYNNEI in the germline V gene. This CDR3 comprises 14 residues. V shed 6 bases, J shed 6 bases, and the junction held 9 bases outside the gene matches. The CDR3 loop reads CASSHRTGADTQYF. The DNA of the CDR3 is TGTGCCAGCAGCCACAGGACAGGAGCGGATACGCAGTATTTT.